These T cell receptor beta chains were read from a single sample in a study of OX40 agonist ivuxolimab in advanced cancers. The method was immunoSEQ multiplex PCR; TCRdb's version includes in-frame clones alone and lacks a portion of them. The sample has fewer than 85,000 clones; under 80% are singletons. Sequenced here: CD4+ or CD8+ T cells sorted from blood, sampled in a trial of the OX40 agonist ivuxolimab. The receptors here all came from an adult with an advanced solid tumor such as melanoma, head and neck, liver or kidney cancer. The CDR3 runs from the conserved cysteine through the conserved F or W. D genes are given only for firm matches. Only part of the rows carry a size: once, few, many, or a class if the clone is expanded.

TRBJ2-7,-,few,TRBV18,CASSPRRDNPYEQYF,TGTGCCAGCTCACCCAGAAGGGACAACCCCTACGAGCAGTACTTC
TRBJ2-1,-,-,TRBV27,CASSWGAAGFREQFF,TGTGCCAGCAGTTGGGGGGCAGCAGGGTTTAGGGAGCAGTTCTTC
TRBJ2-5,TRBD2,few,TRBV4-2,CASSQATSGQETQYF,TGTGCCAGCAGCCAAGCGACTAGCGGCCAAGAGACCCAGTACTTC
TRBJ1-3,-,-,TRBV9,CASSVVDRAEGGNTIYF,TGTGCCAGCAGCGTAGTCGACAGAGCGGAAGGTGGAAACACCATATATTTT
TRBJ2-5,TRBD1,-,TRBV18,CASLLDRDQETQYF,TGTGCCAGCCTCCTTGACAGGGACCAAGAGACCCAGTACTTC
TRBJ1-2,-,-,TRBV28,CASNGGTYYGYTF,TGTGCCAGCAACGGGGGAACATACTATGGCTACACCTTC
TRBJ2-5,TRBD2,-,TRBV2,CASSGGVPGLAGQETQYF,TGTGCCAGCAGTGGTGGGGTACCGGGACTAGCGGGCCAAGAGACCCAGTACTTC
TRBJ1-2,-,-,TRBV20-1,CSARDKNGYTF,TGCAGTGCTAGAGATAAAAATGGCTACACCTTC
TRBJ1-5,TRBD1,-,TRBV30,CAWSAMTGGNQPQHF,TGTGCCTGGAGTGCAATGACAGGGGGCAATCAGCCCCAGCATTTT
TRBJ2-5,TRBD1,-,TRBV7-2,CASSLRQGETQYF,TGTGCCAGCAGCTTAAGACAGGGGGAGACCCAGTACTTC
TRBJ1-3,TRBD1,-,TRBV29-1,CSARTGDLTGNTIYF,TGCAGCGCGAGGACAGGGGACTTGACTGGAAACACCATATATTTT
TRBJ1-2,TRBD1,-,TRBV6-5,CASSSTGNYGYTF,TGTGCCAGCAGTTCGACAGGGAACTATGGCTACACCTTC
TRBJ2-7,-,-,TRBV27,CASSIPSYEQYF,TGTGCCAGCAGTATCCCCTCCTACGAGCAGTACTTC
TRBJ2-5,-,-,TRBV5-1,CASSPGGSEETQYF,TGCGCTAGCAGCCCTGGTGGGTCCGAGGAGACCCAGTACTTC
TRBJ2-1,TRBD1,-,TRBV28,CASSPSLGTASNEQFF,TGTGCCAGCAGTCCTTCGCTCGGGACAGCCTCGAATGAGCAGTTCTTC